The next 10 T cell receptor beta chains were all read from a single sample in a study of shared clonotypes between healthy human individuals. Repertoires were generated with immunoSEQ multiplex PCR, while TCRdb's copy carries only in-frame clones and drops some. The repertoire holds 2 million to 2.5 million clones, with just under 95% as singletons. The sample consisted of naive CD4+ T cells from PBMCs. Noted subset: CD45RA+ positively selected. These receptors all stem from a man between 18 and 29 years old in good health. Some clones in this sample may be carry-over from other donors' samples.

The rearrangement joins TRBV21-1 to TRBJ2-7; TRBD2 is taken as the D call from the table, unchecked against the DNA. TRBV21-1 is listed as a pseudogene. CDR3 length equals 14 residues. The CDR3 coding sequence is TGTGCCAGCAGCCTAGCGGGAGGTAGGTACGAGCAGTACTTC. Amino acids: CASSLAGGRYEQYF.

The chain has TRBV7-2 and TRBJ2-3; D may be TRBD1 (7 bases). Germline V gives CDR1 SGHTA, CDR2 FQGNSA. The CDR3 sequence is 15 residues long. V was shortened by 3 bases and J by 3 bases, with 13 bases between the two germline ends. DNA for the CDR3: TGTGCCAGCAGCTTTGGAGGGGGCGAGACAGATACGCAGTATTTT. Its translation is CASSFGGGETDTQYF.

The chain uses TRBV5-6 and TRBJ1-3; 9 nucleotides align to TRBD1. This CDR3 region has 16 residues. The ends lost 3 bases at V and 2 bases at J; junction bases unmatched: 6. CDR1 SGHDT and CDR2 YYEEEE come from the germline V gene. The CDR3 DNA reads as TGTGCCAGCAGCTCGGGACAGGGTTTCGCTGGAAACACCATATATTTT. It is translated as CASSSGQGFAGNTIYF.

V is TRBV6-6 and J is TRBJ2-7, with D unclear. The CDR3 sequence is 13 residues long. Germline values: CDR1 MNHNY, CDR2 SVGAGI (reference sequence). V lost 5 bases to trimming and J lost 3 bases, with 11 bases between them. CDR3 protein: CASSPTARYEQYF. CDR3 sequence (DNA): TGTGCCAGCAGTCCGACTGCCCGCTACGAGCAGTACTTC.

In DNA form, the CDR3 reads TGTGCCAGCTCTCGATACAGTCTAGCGGGAGGATCCACCGGGGAGCTGTTTTTT. It translates to CASSRYSLAGGSTGELFF. The chain is built from TRBV18 and TRBJ2-2, with TRBD2 matching over 11 bases. Looked up from germline, CDR1 is KGHSH and CDR2 is LQKENI. Losses at the gene ends were 6 bases for V and 4 bases for J; bases not matched to a gene: 13. The length of the CDR3 is 18 residues.

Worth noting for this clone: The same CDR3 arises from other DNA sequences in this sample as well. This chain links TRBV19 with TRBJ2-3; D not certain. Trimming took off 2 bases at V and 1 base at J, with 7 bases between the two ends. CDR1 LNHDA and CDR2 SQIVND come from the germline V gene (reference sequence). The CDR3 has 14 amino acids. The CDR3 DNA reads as TGTGCCAGTAGTATAAACGGCGGCACAGATACGCAGTATTTT. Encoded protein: CASSINGGTDTQYF.

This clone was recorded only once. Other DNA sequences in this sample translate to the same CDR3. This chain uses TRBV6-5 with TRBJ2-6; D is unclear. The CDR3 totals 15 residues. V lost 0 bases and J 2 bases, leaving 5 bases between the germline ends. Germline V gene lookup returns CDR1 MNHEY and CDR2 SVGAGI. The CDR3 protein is CASSYSGTGANVLTF. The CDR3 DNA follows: TGTGCCAGCAGTTACTCAGGTACTGGGGCCAACGTCCTGACTTTC.

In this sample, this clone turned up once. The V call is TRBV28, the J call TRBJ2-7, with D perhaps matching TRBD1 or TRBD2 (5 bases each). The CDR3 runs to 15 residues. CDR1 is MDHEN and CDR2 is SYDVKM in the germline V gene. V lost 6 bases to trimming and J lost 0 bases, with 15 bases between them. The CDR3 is CASRTGRPISYEQYF. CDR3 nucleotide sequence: TGTGCCAGCAGGACGGGACGGCCGATCTCCTACGAGCAGTACTTC. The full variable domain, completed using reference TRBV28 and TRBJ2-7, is DVKVTQSSRYLVKRTGEKVFLECVQDMDHENMFWYRQDPGLGLRLIYFSYDVKMKEKGDIPEGYSVSREKKERFSLILESASTNQTSMYLCASRTGRPISYEQYFGPGTRLTVT.

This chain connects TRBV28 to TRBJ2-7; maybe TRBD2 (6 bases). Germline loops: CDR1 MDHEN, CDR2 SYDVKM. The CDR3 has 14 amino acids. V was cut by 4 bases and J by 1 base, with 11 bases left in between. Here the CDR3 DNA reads TGTGCCAGCAGTTCCTCGGGACTTTCCTACGAGCAGTACTTC. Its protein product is CASSSSGLSYEQYF.

As DNA, the CDR3 is TGTGCCAGCAGTCCTCTTTTCTCGGTGGCTTTCTTT. It specifies CASSPLFSVAFF. V is TRBV28 and J is TRBJ1-1; D gene ambiguous. This CDR3 has 12 residues. Germline V gives CDR1 MDHEN, CDR2 SYDVKM. The ends were cut back, 5 bases at V and 11 bases at J, with 15 bases in the middle. The full variable domain, its missing parts supplied by reference TRBV28 and TRBJ1-1, is DVKVTQSSRYLVKRTGEKVFLECVQDMDHENMFWYRQDPGLGLRLIYFSYDVKMKEKGDIPEGYSVSREKKERFSLILESASTNQTSMYLCASSPLFSVAFFGQGTRLTVV.